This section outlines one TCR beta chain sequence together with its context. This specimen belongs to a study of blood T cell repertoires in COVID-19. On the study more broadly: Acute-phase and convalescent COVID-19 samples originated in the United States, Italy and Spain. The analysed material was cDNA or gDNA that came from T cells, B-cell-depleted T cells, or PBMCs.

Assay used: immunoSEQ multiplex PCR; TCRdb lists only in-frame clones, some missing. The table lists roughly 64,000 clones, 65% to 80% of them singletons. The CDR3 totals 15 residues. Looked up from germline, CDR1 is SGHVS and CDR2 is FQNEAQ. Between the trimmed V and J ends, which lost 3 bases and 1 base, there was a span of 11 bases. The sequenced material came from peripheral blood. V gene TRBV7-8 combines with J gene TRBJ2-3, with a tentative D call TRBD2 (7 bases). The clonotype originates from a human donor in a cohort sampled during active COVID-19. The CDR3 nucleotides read TGTGCCAGCAGCTTGGGCGGGGGCCGCACAGATACGCAGTATTTT. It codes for CASSLGGGRTDTQYF. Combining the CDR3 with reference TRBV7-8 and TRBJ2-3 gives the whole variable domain GAGVSQSPRYKVAKRGQDVALRCDPISGHVSLFWYQQALGQGPEFLTYFQNEAQLDKSGLPSDRFFAERPEGSVSTLKIQRTQQEDSAVYLCASSLGGGRTDTQYFGPGTRLTVL.